The rows below give T cell receptor beta chains drawn from one sample of a study of patients and donors after allogeneic stem cell transplantation. TCRdb redid the calling of the RT-PCR reads with MiXCR, one entry per CDR3 protein. Here the sample spans roughly 250,000 distinct CDR3 sequences, 13% to 15% being singletons. Material: blood, either unsorted or a sorted T cell fraction (not recorded which). The source is a human donor who was either an allogeneic HSCT recipient or a stem cell or donor lymphocyte infusion donor (not recorded which). It is not recorded whose cells these are; they may come from a transplant donor. The CDR3 runs from the conserved cysteine through the conserved F or W. The order of the fields is J gene, V gene, CDR3 protein.

TRBJ2-1,TRBV24-1,CATSDPGGRAGEQFF
TRBJ2-7,TRBV11-2,CASSSLRTSGGSPYEQYF
TRBJ2-7,TRBV12-5,CASGLFPSGGKSYEQYF
TRBJ2-5,TRBV24-1,CATSAGSAETQYF
TRBJ2-2,TRBV7-2,CASSLVTNTGELFF
TRBJ2-5,TRBV29-1,CSVVIDRVETQYF
TRBJ1-1,TRBV20-1,CSAIRQGAHEAFF
TRBJ2-3,TRBV5-1,CASSRSGQGNVDTQYF
TRBJ2-3,TRBV10-3,CATRQGQGGTDTQYF
TRBJ2-3,TRBV19,CASRHAVTDTQYF
TRBJ1-5,TRBV29-1,CSVKDRNNQPQHF
TRBJ2-1,TRBV6-4,CASSPLGSGEQFF
TRBJ2-7,TRBV6-2/TRBV6-3,CASHPDTGRWYEQYF
TRBJ2-2,TRBV6-4,CASSDATSGATGELFF
TRBJ2-3,TRBV7-2,CASSIQAGGSDTQYF
TRBJ2-1,TRBV14,CASSRGSYTGYNEQFF
TRBJ1-1,TRBV5-6,CASSRSWAFF
TRBJ1-5,TRBV27,CASSLRKGQPQHF
TRBJ2-3,TRBV3-1,CASTSSGGVDTQYF
TRBJ2-1,TRBV5-6,CASRAGPSSYNEQFF
TRBJ2-1,TRBV5-5,CATGTRNSYNEQFF
TRBJ1-4,TRBV10-3,CATGQQTNEKLFF
TRBJ2-3,TRBV25-1,CASSGKDRGTQYF
TRBJ2-5,TRBV20-1,CSARLLGGWQETQYF
TRBJ2-7,TRBV3-1,CASSRRLYSYEQYF
TRBJ2-7,TRBV29-1,CSASRSYEQYF
TRBJ2-3,TRBV5-6,CASSLGSGTFHTQYF
TRBJ1-2,TRBV24-1,CATSDLRSAGPYGYTF
TRBJ2-7,TRBV20-1,CSARDQGTAYEQYF
TRBJ1-1,TRBV20-1,CSALSMNTEAFF
TRBJ1-1,TRBV7-9,CASSFKKGLEAFF
TRBJ2-7,TRBV2,CASSGRTGEIGQYF
TRBJ2-1,TRBV7-2,CASSPWGQGLRQFF
TRBJ2-7,TRBV27,CASSPLMGGSSYEQYF
TRBJ1-5,TRBV3-1,CASSPLGWEPQHF
TRBJ1-3,TRBV5-1,CASSLPGSGNTIYF
TRBJ2-7,TRBV12-3/TRBV12-4,CASSLGGPRVPYEQYF
TRBJ1-4,TRBV5-1,CASSPGLGRDGEKLFF
TRBJ2-2,TRBV6-1,CASSLSTGGSNTGELFF
TRBJ1-6,TRBV18,CASSPIGQGQNSPLHF
TRBJ2-1,TRBV7-8,CASNIPSGGANEQFF
TRBJ2-7,TRBV12-3/TRBV12-4,CASSFRSGQGGEQYF
TRBJ2-5,TRBV29-1,CSVAEETQYF
TRBJ2-7,TRBV6-1,CASSERQGGPYEQYF
TRBJ2-7,TRBV19,CASSETLRGSYEQYF
TRBJ2-1,TRBV9,CASSVAPYNEQFF
TRBJ2-1,TRBV24-1,CATSDLGQGYNEQFF
TRBJ2-7,TRBV3-1,CASSQGQGLSSYEQYF
TRBJ2-7,TRBV4-1,CASSPLDPPEQYF
TRBJ2-1,TRBV7-2,CASSVSGGTYNEQFF
TRBJ2-5,TRBV20-1,CSASRSGGQETQYF
TRBJ2-1,TRBV12-3/TRBV12-4,CASSLAGGTYNEQFF
TRBJ1-6,TRBV6-1,CASSDFKSSYNSPLHF
TRBJ2-5,TRBV10-3,CAIGTSGAMGETQYF
TRBJ1-5,TRBV7-8,CASRNAGPPSNQPQHF
TRBJ1-3,TRBV5-1,CASSLAPGTGNTIYF
TRBJ2-7,TRBV12-3/TRBV12-4,CASSLPGGSLEQYF